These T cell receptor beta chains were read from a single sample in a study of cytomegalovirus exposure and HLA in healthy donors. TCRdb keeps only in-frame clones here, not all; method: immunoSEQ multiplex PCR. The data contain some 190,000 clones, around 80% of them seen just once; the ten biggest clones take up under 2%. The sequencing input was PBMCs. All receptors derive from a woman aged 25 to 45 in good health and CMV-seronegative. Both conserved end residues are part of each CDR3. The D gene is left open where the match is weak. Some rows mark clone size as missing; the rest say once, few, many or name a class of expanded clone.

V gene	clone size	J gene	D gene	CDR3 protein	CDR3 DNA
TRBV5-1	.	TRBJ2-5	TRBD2	CASSLATASGQETQYF	TGCGCCAGCAGCTTGGCCACGGCTAGCGGCCAAGAGACCCAGTACTTC
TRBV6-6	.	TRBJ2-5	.	CASSYSGGTQYF	TGTGCCAGCAGTTACTCAGGGGGGACCCAGTACTTC
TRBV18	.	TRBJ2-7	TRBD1	CASSRTGVDEQYF	TGTGCCAGCTCCCGGACAGGGGTCGACGAGCAGTACTTC
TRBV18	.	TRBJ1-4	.	CASSQGFEKLFF	TGTGCCAGCTCACAGGGGTTTGAAAAACTGTTTTTT
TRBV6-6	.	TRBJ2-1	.	CASSQGEVYNEQFF	TGTGCCAGCAGCCAGGGGGAGGTCTACAATGAGCAGTTCTTC
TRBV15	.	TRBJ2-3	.	CATSVPYRGRSTDTQYF	TGTGCCACCAGCGTCCCGTACCGGGGGAGAAGCACAGATACGCAGTATTTT
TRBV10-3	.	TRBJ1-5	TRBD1	CAIRDRQNQPQHF	TGTGCCATCCGGGACAGGCAAAATCAGCCCCAGCATTTT
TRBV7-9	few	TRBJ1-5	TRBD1	CASSSGTGYNQPQHF	TGTGCCAGCAGTTCCGGGACAGGGTACAATCAGCCCCAGCATTTT
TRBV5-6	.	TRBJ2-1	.	CASSLVQGPSSYNEQFF	TGTGCCAGCAGCTTGGTGCAGGGGCCGAGCTCCTACAATGAGCAGTTCTTC
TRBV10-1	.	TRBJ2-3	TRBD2	CASRPGLGLTDTQYF	TGCGCCAGCAGACCGGGACTAGGGCTCACAGATACGCAGTATTTT
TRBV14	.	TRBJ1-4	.	CASSQGGLINEKLFF	TGTGCCAGCAGCCAAGGGGGACTGATAAATGAAAAACTGTTTTTT
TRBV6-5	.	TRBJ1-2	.	CASSLFPGNSGYTF	TGTGCCAGCAGTTTGTTTCCGGGGAATAGTGGCTACACCTTC
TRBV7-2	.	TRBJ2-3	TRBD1	CASSPIPPGQGLKADTQYF	TGTGCCAGCAGCCCCATCCCCCCGGGACAGGGGCTAAAAGCAGATACGCAGTATTTT
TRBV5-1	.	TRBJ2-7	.	CASSLSGGTYEQYF	TGCGCCAGCAGCTTGTCTGGCGGAACCTACGAGCAGTACTTC
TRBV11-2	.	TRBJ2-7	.	CASSLDTGYEQYF	TGTGCCAGCAGCTTAGATACTGGCTACGAGCAGTACTTC
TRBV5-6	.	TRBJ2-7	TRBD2	CASSLDPSGVEQYF	TGTGCCAGCAGCTTGGACCCTAGCGGGGTCGAGCAGTACTTC
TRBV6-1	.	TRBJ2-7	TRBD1	CASSVTGTGAYEQYF	TGTGCCAGCAGTGTCACCGGGACAGGTGCCTACGAGCAGTACTTC
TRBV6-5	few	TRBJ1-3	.	CASSRTVPGNTIYF	TGTGCCAGCAGTCGGACAGTACCTGGAAACACCATATATTTT
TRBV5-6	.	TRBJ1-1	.	CASERNTEAFF	TGTGCCAGCGAGAGGAACACTGAAGCTTTCTTT
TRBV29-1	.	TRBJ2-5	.	CSAQAYTQETQYF	TGCAGCGCCCAGGCCTACACTCAAGAGACCCAGTACTTC
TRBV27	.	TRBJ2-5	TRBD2	CASSRLAGGETQYF	TGTGCCAGCAGCCGCCTAGCGGGGGGAGAGACCCAGTACTTC
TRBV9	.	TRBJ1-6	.	CASSPADRNNSPLHF	TGTGCCAGCAGCCCCGCGGACAGAAATAATTCACCCCTCCACTTT
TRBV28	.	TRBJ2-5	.	CASSSPTRGRETQYF	TGTGCCAGCAGTTCTCCAACTAGAGGTCGAGAGACCCAGTACTTC
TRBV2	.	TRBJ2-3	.	CASTTTTSTDTQYF	TGTGCCAGTACGACTACCACTAGCACAGATACGCAGTATTTT